Each of the 10 T cell receptor beta chains below was sequenced from the same sample in a study of cytomegalovirus exposure and HLA in healthy donors. 13 Jbeta primers and 60 Vbeta primers were used for the PCR. Produced via immunoSEQ multiplex PCR; TCRdb's table is partial and in-frame only. The sample holds fewer than 200,000 clones, roughly 70% seen once. The sequencing input was PBMCs. Receptors originate from a woman between 50 and 59 years old in good health and CMV-seropositive.

The rearrangement uses TRBV30 and TRBJ2-1; no clear D. Trimming took off 3 bases at V and 5 bases at J, with 8 bases between the two ends. The CDR3 contains 12 residues. CDR1 is GTSNPN, CDR2 SVGIG, per germline (reference sequence). The CDR3 region has the DNA TGTGCCTGGAGCTCACTGAACAATGAGCAGTTCTTC. It translates to CAWSSLNNEQFF. The full variable domain, its missing parts supplied by reference TRBV30 and TRBJ2-1, is SQTIHQWPATLVQPVGSPLSLECTVEGTSNPNLYWYRQAAGRGLQLLFYSVGIGQISSEVPQNLSASRPQDRQFILSSKKLLLSDSGFYLCAWSSLNNEQFFGPGTRLTVL.

The rearrangement joins TRBV19 to TRBJ2-5, with 8 bases lining up with TRBD1. V shed 6 bases, J shed 2 bases, and the junction held 8 bases outside the gene matches. This CDR3 comprises 15 residues. Germline CDR1 is LNHDA and CDR2 is SQIVND (reference sequence). The DNA for the CDR3 is TGTGCCAGTAGGTACACAGGGGGTCTACAAGAGACCCAGTACTTC. Residues: CASRYTGGLQETQYF.

The J gene is TRBJ2-5, the V gene TRBV30; 11 bases are a match to TRBD1. Looked up from germline, CDR1 is GTSNPN and CDR2 is SVGIG (reference sequence). The CDR3 runs 13 residues. V was clipped by 5 bases and J by 4 bases; unmatched bases: 3. The chain's CDR3 is CAWGQGAGETQYF. The DNA for the CDR3 is TGTGCCTGGGGACAGGGGGCGGGAGAGACCCAGTACTTC.

The table lists this clone with a few counts. The chain is built from TRBV9 and TRBJ2-2; D remains ambiguous. The V end lost 2 bases, the J end lost 0 bases, and 5 bases lay between the germline ends. Per the germline V gene, CDR1 is SGDLS and CDR2 is YYNGEE. The CDR3 runs 14 residues. In DNA form, the CDR3 reads TGTGCCAGCAGCGTGTCGGCGAACACCGGGGAGCTGTTTTTT. It translates to CASSVSANTGELFF. The entire variable domain, with the rest obtained from reference TRBV9 and TRBJ2-2, is as follows: DSGVTQTPKHLITATGQRVTLRCSPRSGDLSVYWYQQSLDQGLQFLIQYYNGEERAKGNILERFSAQQFPDLHSELNLSSLELGDSALYFCASSVSANTGELFFGEGSRLTVL.

V is TRBV7-9 and J is TRBJ2-6, with a tentative D call TRBD1 (6 bases). Trimming left V 5 bases short and J 0 bases short, with 14 bases between. The CDR3 length is 17 residues. In germline, CDR1 is SEHNR, CDR2 FQNEAQ (reference sequence). CDR3 nucleotides: TGTGCCAGCAGCAGGACAGTTCTCTTCTCTGGGGCCAACGTCCTGACTTTC. Translation gives CASSRTVLFSGANVLTF.

The chain recombines TRBV7-9 with TRBJ1-1, with D hard to call. The CDR3 extends over 15 amino acids. In germline, CDR1 is SEHNR, CDR2 FQNEAQ (reference sequence). V lost 7 bases and J 1 base, leaving 16 bases between the germline ends. The CDR3 nucleotides are TGTGCCAGCACCCTGTTGGCGGCCTCGAACACTGAAGCTTTCTTT. Its translation is CASTLLAASNTEAFF.

This clone was counted a few times. The chain employs TRBV12-5 and TRBJ2-3; TRBD1 aligns across 8 bases. Germline V gene data show CDR1 as LGHNT and CDR2 as FRNRAP. V lost 3 bases to trimming and J lost 5 bases; unmatched junction nucleotides: 4. The CDR3 consists of 14 residues. CDR3 protein: CASGLGQGIDTQYF. CDR3 sequence (DNA): TGTGCTAGTGGTTTAGGACAGGGAATAGATACGCAGTATTTT. The whole variable domain, filled in from reference TRBV12-5 and TRBJ2-3, reads DARVTQTPRHKVTEMGQEVTMRCQPILGHNTVFWYRQTMMQGLELLAYFRNRAPLDDSGMPKDRFSAEMPDATLATLKIQPSEPRDSAVYFCASGLGQGIDTQYFGPGTRLTVL.

The chain uses TRBV5-6 and TRBJ1-1; D gene unclear. CDR1 is SGHDT and CDR2 is YYEEEE in the germline V gene. V dropped 4 bases and J dropped 1 base, with 17 bases sitting between them. This CDR3 is built from 16 residues. The DNA for the CDR3 is TGTGCCAGCAGCCGTCACAAAATAGGAGGGAACACTGAAGCTTTCTTT. This sequence encodes CASSRHKIGGNTEAFF.

This clone was seen a few times. The V and J genes are TRBV19 and TRBJ2-3; a possible D gene is TRBD1 (5 bases). Germline CDR1 is LNHDA and CDR2 is SQIVND (reference sequence). Between the trimmed V and J ends, which lost 5 bases and 0 bases, there was a span of 18 bases. The CDR3 contains 17 residues. CDR3 amino acids: CASSAPWGESSTDTQYF. CDR3 bases: TGTGCCAGTAGTGCCCCCTGGGGCGAGTCTAGCACAGATACGCAGTATTTT.

This rearrangement joins TRBV5-1 to TRBJ2-6; D not resolved. Germline CDR1 and CDR2: SGHRS and YFSETQ. V was cut by 0 bases and J by 0 bases, with 4 bases left in between. CDR3 length: 15 amino acids. The CDR3 spells CASSLGSSGANVLTF. The CDR3 DNA reads TGCGCCAGCAGCTTGGGGAGCTCTGGGGCCAACGTCCTGACTTTC.